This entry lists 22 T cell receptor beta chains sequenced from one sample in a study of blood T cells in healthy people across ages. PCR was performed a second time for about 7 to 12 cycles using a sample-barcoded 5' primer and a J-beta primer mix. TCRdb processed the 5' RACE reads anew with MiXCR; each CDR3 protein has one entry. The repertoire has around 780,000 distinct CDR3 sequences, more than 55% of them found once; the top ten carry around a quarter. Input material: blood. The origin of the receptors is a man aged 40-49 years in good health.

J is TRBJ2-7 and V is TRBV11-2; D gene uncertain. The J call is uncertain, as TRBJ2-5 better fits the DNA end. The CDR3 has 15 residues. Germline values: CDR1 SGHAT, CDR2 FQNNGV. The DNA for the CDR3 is TGTGCCAGCAGCCGATCCGGACGGCGTCAAGAGACCCAGTACTTC. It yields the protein CASSRSGRRQETQYF.

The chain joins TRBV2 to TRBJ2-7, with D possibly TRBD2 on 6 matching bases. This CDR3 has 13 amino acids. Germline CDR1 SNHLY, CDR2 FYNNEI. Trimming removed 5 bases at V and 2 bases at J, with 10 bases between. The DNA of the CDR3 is TGTGCCAGCAGTCGGGACTTACCCTACGAGCAGTACTTC. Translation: CASSRDLPYEQYF.

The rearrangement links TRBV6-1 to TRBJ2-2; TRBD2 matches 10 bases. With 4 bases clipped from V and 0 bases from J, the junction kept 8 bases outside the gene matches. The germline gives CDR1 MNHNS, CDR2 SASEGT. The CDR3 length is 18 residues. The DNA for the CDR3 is TGTGCCAGCAGTGCCGCCGGACTAGCGGCCGCGAACACCGGGGAGCTGTTTTTT. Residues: CASSAAGLAAANTGELFF.

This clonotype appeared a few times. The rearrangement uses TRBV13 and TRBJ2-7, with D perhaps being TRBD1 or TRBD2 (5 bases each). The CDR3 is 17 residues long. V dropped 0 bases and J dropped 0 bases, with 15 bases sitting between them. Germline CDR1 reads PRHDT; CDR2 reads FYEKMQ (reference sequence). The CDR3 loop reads CASSLGLGASYSYEQYF. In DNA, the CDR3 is TGTGCCAGCAGCTTAGGACTCGGGGCCTCCTACTCCTACGAGCAGTACTTC.

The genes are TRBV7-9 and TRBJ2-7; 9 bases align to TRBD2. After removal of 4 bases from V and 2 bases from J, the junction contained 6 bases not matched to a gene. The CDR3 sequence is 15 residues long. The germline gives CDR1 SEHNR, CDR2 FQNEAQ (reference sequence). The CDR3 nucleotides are TGTGCCAGCAGCTCCGGACTAGCGTCTACCTACGAGCAGTACTTC. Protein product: CASSSGLASTYEQYF. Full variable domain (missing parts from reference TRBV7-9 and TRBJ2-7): DTGVSQNPRHKITKRGQNVTFRCDPISEHNRLYWYRQTLGQGPEFLTYFQNEAQLEKSRLLSDRFSAERPKGSFSTLEIQRTEQGDSAMYLCASSSGLASTYEQYFGPGTRLTVT.

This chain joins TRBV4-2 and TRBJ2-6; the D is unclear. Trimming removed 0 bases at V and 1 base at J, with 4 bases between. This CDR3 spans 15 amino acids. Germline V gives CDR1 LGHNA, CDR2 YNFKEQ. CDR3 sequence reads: CASSQEQSGANVLTF. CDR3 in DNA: TGTGCCAGCAGCCAAGAGCAGTCTGGGGCCAACGTCCTGACTTTC.

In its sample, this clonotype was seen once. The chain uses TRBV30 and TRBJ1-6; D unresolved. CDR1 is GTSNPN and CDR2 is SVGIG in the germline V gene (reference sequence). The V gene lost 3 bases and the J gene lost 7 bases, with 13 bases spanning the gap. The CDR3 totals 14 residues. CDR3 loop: CAWSGALGNSPLHF. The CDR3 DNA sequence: TGTGCCTGGAGCGGAGCCCTGGGAAATTCACCCCTCCACTTT.

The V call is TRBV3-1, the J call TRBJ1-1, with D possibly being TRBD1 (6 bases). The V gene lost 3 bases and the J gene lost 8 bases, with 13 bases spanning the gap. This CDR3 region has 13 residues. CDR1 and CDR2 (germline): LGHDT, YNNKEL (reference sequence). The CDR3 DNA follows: TGTGCCAGCAGCCAGTACAGGGTCCAGGAAGCTTTCTTT. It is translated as CASSQYRVQEAFF.

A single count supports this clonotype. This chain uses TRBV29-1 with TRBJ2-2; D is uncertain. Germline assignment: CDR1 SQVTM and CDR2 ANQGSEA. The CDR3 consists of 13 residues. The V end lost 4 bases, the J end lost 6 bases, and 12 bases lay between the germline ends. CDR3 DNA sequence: TGCAGCGTTGGGCTGGGGAAGGCCGGGGAGCTGTTTTTT. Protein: CSVGLGKAGELFF.

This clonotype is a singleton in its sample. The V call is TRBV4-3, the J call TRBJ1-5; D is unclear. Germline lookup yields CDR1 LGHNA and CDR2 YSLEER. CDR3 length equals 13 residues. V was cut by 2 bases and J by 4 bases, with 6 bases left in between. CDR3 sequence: CASSQTENQPQHF. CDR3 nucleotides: TGCGCCAGCAGCCAAACAGAGAATCAGCCCCAGCATTTT.

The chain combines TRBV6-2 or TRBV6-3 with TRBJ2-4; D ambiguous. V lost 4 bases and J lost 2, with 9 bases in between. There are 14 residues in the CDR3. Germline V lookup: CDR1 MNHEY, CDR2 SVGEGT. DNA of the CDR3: TGTGCCAGCAGTTTGATTGGGACCAAAAACATTCAGTACTTC. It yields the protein CASSLIGTKNIQYF.

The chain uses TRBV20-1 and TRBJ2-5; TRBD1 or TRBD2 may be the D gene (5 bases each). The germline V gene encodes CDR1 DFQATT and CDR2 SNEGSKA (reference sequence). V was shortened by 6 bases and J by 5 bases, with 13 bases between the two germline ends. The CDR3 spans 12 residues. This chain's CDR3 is CSALTRGETQYF. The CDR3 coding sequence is TGCAGTGCGCTCACTAGGGGCGAGACCCAGTACTTC.

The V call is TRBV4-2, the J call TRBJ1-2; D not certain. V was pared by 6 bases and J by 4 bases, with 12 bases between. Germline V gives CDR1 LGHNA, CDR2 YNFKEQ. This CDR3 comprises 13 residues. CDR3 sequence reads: CASSPGSIYGYTF. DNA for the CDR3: TGTGCCAGCAGTCCGGGGTCTATCTATGGCTACACCTTC.

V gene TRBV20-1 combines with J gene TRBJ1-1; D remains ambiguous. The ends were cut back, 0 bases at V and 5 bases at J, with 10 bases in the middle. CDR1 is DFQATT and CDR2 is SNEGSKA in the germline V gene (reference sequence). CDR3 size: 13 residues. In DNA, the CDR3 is TGCAGTGCTAGAGACCTATACGGTACTGAAGCTTTCTTT. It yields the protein CSARDLYGTEAFF.

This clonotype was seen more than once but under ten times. This chain's CDR3 is CASSSGPSAYGYTF. Written as DNA, the CDR3 is TGTGCCAGCAGCTCGGGACCCTCTGCCTATGGCTACACCTTC. The chain joins TRBV5-5 to TRBJ1-2, with D perhaps TRBD1 (5 bases). CDR1 and CDR2 from the germline V gene are SGHKS and YYEKEE (reference sequence). This CDR3 has 14 residues. With 3 bases removed from V and 4 bases from J, the gap between germline ends came to 13 bases.

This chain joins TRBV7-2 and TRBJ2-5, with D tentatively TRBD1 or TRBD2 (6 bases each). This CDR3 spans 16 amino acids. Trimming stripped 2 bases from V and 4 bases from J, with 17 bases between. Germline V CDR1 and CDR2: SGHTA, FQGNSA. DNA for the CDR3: TGTGCCAGCAGCTTACGGGGGCGAGAGGATGGAGAGACCCAGTACTTC. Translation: CASSLRGREDGETQYF.

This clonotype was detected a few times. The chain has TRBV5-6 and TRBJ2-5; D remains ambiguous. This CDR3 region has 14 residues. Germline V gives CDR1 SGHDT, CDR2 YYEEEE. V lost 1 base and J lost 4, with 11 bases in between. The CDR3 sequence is CASSLPRWGETQYF. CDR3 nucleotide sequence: TGTGCCAGCAGCTTGCCGCGGTGGGGAGAGACCCAGTACTTC.

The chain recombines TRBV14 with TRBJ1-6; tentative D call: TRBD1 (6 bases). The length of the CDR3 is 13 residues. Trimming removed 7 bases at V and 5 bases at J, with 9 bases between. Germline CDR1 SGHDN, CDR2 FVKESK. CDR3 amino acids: CASKRDNNSPLHF. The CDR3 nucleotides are TGTGCCAGCAAAAGGGACAATAATTCACCCCTCCACTTT.

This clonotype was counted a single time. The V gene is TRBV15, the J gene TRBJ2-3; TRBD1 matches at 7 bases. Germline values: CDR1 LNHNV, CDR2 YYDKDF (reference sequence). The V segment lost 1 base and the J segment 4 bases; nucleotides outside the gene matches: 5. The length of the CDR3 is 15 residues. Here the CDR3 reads CATSRATGQSDTQYF. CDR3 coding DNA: TGTGCCACCAGCAGAGCAACGGGACAGTCAGATACGCAGTATTTT.

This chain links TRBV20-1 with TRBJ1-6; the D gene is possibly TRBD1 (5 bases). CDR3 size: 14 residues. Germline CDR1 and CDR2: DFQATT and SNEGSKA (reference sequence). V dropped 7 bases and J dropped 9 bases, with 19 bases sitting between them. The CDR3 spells CSVHGQGLSSPLHF. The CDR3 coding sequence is TGCAGTGTCCACGGCCAGGGATTGAGTTCACCCCTCCACTTT.

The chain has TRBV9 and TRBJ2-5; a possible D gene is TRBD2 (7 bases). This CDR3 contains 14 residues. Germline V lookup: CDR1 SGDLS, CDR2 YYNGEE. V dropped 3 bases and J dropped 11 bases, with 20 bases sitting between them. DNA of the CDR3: TGTGCCAGCAGCGAGGTGGCGGGGGCACGGGAGCAGTACTTC. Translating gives CASSEVAGAREQYF.

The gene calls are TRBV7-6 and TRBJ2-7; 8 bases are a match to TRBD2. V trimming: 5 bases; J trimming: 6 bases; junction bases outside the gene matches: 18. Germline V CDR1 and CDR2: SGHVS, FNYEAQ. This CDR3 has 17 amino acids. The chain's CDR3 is CASSHWTGEREIGEQYF. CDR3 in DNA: TGTGCCAGCAGCCATTGGACGGGAGAGCGGGAGATCGGCGAGCAGTACTTC.